This T cell receptor beta chain was found in a study of blood T cell repertoires in COVID-19. The assay was immunoSEQ multiplex PCR, and TCRdb's table has in-frame clones only and misses some. The sample consists of 95,000 or so clones, 75% to 90% of them appearing once. The germline V gene encodes CDR1 MGHRA and CDR2 YSYEKL. There are 12 residues in the CDR3. The V gene lost 1 base and the J gene lost 5 bases, with 5 bases spanning the gap. This chain joins TRBV4-1 and TRBJ1-2; D is ambiguous. This clonotype was sampled from a man older than 75 with active or convalescent COVID-19. Material for sequencing was peripheral blood. This CDR3 is CASSQVEYGYTF. CDR3 DNA: TGCGCCAGCAGCCAAGTGGAGTATGGCTACACCTTC.